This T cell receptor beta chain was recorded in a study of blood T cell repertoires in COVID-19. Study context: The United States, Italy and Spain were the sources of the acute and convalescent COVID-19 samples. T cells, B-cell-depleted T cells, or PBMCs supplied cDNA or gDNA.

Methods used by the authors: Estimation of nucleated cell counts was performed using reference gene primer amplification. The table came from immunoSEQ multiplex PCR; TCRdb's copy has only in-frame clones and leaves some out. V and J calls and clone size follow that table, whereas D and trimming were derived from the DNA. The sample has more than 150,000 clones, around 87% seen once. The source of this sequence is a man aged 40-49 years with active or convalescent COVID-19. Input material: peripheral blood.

The CDR3 spells CASAQQGDTEAFF. In nucleotides, the CDR3 is TGTGCCAGCGCGCAGCAGGGTGACACTGAAGCTTTCTTT. The rearrangement joins TRBV18 to TRBJ1-1, with D maybe TRBD1 (5 bases). The length of the CDR3 is 13 residues. V was clipped by 8 bases and J by 3 bases, with 13 bases between them. The V gene's germline CDR1 is KGHSH and CDR2 LQKENI.